This entry lists 26 T cell receptor beta chains sequenced from one sample in a study of glioma-infiltrating T cells after dendritic cell vaccination. Time point noted: after dendritic cell vaccination, including at tumor progression/relapse. The protocol was immunoSEQ multiplex PCR, while the TCRdb copy is restricted to in-frame clones and leaves out a portion. The profile shows fewer than 70,000 clones, about 83% of them singletons. The source was blood, collected after dendritic cell vaccination. The source is a human donor with glioblastoma.

The rearrangement uses TRBV6-1 and TRBJ1-1, with 8 bases fitting TRBD1. Germline V CDR1 and CDR2: MNHNS, SASEGT. The CDR3 totals 14 residues. The V and J ends lost 5 bases and 2 bases, in that order; junction bases with no gene match: 4. In DNA, the CDR3 is TGTGCCAGCAGTCCCGGGACAGGTAACACTGAAGCTTTCTTT. Its translation is CASSPGTGNTEAFF.

This clone was recorded a few times. The chain is built from TRBV7-2 and TRBJ1-2; 9 nucleotides agree with TRBD1. The CDR3 runs to 15 residues. V was clipped by 7 bases and J by 4 bases; unmatched bases: 10. CDR1 is SGHTA, CDR2 FQGNSA, per germline. The DNA for the CDR3 is TGTGCCAGCACCGTCCCGGGACAGGGACGCTATGGCTACACCTTC. Translated: CASTVPGQGRYGYTF.

Regarding this clone: The junction shows a germline mismatch at one end, possibly a read error. The V and J genes are TRBV5-5 and TRBJ1-2, with D perhaps TRBD1 (6 bases). Germline V CDR1 and CDR2: SGHKS, YYEKEE (reference sequence). The CDR3 is made up of 14 amino acids. The CDR3, as DNA: TGCGCCAGCAGCCAAGATACAGGGCTCTATGGCTACACCTTC. Translating it yields CASSQDTGLYGYTF. The full variable domain, completed using reference TRBV5-5 and TRBJ1-2, is DAGVTQSPTHLIKTRGQQVTLRCSPISGHKSVSWYQQVLGQGPQFIFQYYEKEERGRGNFPDRFSARQFPNYSSELNVNALLLGDSALYLCASSQDTGLYGYTFGSGTRLTVV.

CDR3 bases: TGTGCCAGCAGCTTACTGCGGGGAGATACGCAGTATTTT. Translation: CASSLLRGDTQYF. The chain recombines TRBV11-3 with TRBJ2-3, with D possibly TRBD2 on 6 matching bases. Trimming cost V 2 bases and J 5 bases, with 8 bases left between them. The CDR3 loop spans 13 amino acids. The germline V gene encodes CDR1 SGHNT and CDR2 YENEEA.

The chain recombines TRBV7-2 with TRBJ2-5; 9 positions agree with TRBD2. The ends lost 0 bases at V and 5 bases at J; junction bases unmatched: 10. Per germline, CDR1 SGHTA and CDR2 FQGNSA. The CDR3 covers 17 residues. This chain's CDR3 is CASSLAYGAGGRETQYF. The DNA for the CDR3 is TGTGCCAGCAGCTTAGCGTATGGTGCGGGGGGGCGGGAGACCCAGTACTTC.

This clone has a handful of counts. CDR3 protein: CASSYRTGGIYNEQFF. CDR3 coding DNA: TGTGCCAGCAGCTACCGGACAGGGGGCATCTACAATGAGCAGTTCTTC. The rearrangement links TRBV7-2 to TRBJ2-1; 11 bases match TRBD1. From germline, CDR1 is SGHTA and CDR2 FQGNSA. The J segment lost 3 bases and the V segment lost 4 bases, leaving 5 bases of the junction unmatched. The CDR3 is 16 amino acids.

This clone was detected only a few times. V is TRBV5-1 and J is TRBJ1-2, with 12 bases aligning to TRBD1. The germline gives CDR1 SGHRS, CDR2 YFSETQ. The trim removed 0 bases at V and 7 bases at J, leaving 1 base unmatched. The CDR3 runs to 14 residues. CDR3 nucleotides: TGCGCCAGCAGCTTGGAGGGACAGGGGGCTGGCTACACCTTC. It is translated as CASSLEGQGAGYTF.

The rearrangement links TRBV2 to TRBJ2-5; the match to TRBD1 covers 12 bases. The trim removed 6 bases at V and 6 bases at J, leaving 5 bases unmatched. This CDR3 spans 14 amino acids. From germline, CDR1 is SNHLY and CDR2 FYNNEI. CDR3 in amino acids: CASRTGTGGKTQYF. The DNA for the CDR3 is TGTGCCAGCAGGACGGGGACAGGGGGCAAGACCCAGTACTTC.

The chain links TRBV4-1 to TRBJ1-4; no reliable D call. CDR3 length: 14 amino acids. Germline CDR1 and CDR2: MGHRA and YSYEKL. V lost 4 bases to trimming and J lost 5 bases, with 11 bases between them. Here the CDR3 reads CASSLGVANEKLFF. The CDR3 nucleotides are TGCGCCAGCAGCCTGGGAGTGGCAAATGAAAAACTGTTTTTT.

J is TRBJ2-7 and V is TRBV9; 8 bases are shared with TRBD1. The junction had 5 bases not matched to a gene; V was cut back by 2 bases and J by 4 bases. The CDR3 runs to 14 residues. Per the germline V gene, CDR1 is SGDLS and CDR2 is YYNGEE. The CDR3 DNA follows: TGTGCCAGCAGCGTGGGGACAGGTCCGTACGAGCAGTACTTC. This gives the protein CASSVGTGPYEQYF.

The CDR3 spells CASRAHYEQYF. The DNA of the CDR3 is TGTGCCAGCCGCGCCCATTACGAGCAGTACTTC. This sequence joins TRBV5-5 and TRBJ2-7; D call uncertain. This CDR3 comprises 11 residues. The germline V gene encodes CDR1 SGHKS and CDR2 YYEKEE (reference sequence). V was trimmed by 7 bases and J by 4 bases, leaving 9 bases between them. The whole variable domain, remainder taken from reference TRBV5-5 and TRBJ2-7, is DAGVTQSPTHLIKTRGQQVTLRCSPISGHKSVSWYQQVLGQGPQFIFQYYEKEERGRGNFPDRFSARQFPNYSSELNVNALLLGDSALYLCASRAHYEQYFGPGTRLTVT.

The CDR3 sequence is CASAPTGVYSPLHF. DNA of the CDR3: TGTGCCAGCGCCCCGACGGGGGTTTACTCACCCCTCCACTTT. The chain couples TRBV25-1 to TRBJ1-6; tentative D call: TRBD1 (5 bases). This CDR3 contains 14 residues. CDR1 is MGHDK, CDR2 SYGVNS, per germline. V lost 8 bases and J 10 bases, leaving 18 bases between the germline ends.

The J gene is TRBJ2-7, the V gene TRBV28; TRBD1 matches 11 bases. Trimming took 7 bases from V and 7 from J; bases not matched to a gene: 9. The CDR3 contains 14 residues. Germline values: CDR1 MDHEN, CDR2 SYDVKM. The CDR3 region has the DNA TGTGCCAGCACCAGGACAGGGGGCTTAGGTGAGCAGTACTTC. Its protein product is CASTRTGGLGEQYF.

This clone is medium-sized in the sample. V usage is TRBV10-2 and J usage is TRBJ2-3; D possibly corresponds to TRBD2 (7 bases). The CDR3 is 18 amino acids. CDR1 and CDR2 from the germline V gene are WSHSY and SAAADI. Trimming stripped 4 bases from V and 2 bases from J, with 22 bases between. For the CDR3, the DNA is TGCGCCAGCAGTGGTTTATCTGAATCGGGGGGCTCCACAGATACGCAGTATTTT. Translation: CASSGLSESGGSTDTQYF.

The chain employs TRBV19 and TRBJ2-5; 10 bases fit TRBD1. V trimming: 6 bases; J trimming: 5 bases; junction bases outside the gene matches: 6. The CDR3 sequence is 14 residues long. Germline V gene lookup returns CDR1 LNHDA and CDR2 SQIVND (reference sequence). CDR3 sequence reads: CASSDRGLSETQYF. DNA for the CDR3: TGTGCCAGTAGCGACAGGGGGCTGTCGGAGACCCAGTACTTC.

This clone was counted a few times. The CDR3 DNA reads as TGTGCCAGCACCGGACAGGACCCCTCCTACAATGAGCAGTTCTTC. Translation gives CASTGQDPSYNEQFF. This chain links TRBV25-1 with TRBJ2-1, with 7 bases identical to TRBD1. V dropped 7 bases and J dropped 0; count of bases not matched to a gene: 6. There are 15 residues in the CDR3. The germline V gene has CDR1 MGHDK and CDR2 SYGVNS.

The chain links TRBV7-2 to TRBJ2-3; a possible D gene is TRBD1 (6 bases). There are 15 residues in the CDR3. Trimming took 4 bases from V and 1 from J, leaving 12 bases between them. CDR1 SGHTA and CDR2 FQGNSA come from the germline V gene. The CDR3 protein is CASSYIRQGTDTQYF. In DNA, the CDR3 is TGTGCCAGCAGCTATATCCGACAGGGCACAGATACGCAGTATTTT.

The rearrangement links TRBV11-2 to TRBJ2-3, with TRBD2 matching 14 bases. The CDR3 length is 15 residues. Germline CDR1 SGHAT, CDR2 FQNNGV. V lost 5 bases, J lost 7 bases, and 5 bases stayed unmatched. CDR3 in amino acids: CASSPTSGGANTQYF. The CDR3 DNA is TGTGCCAGCAGCCCGACTAGCGGGGGGGCCAATACGCAGTATTTT.

V usage is TRBV7-2 and J usage is TRBJ2-5; no definite D call. V lost 8 bases and J 1 base, leaving 11 bases between the germline ends. Germline CDR1 SGHTA, CDR2 FQGNSA. CDR3 length: 13 residues. CDR3 nucleotides: TGTGCCAGCTCACTGGGCCCCCAAGAGACCCAGTACTTC. It translates to CASSLGPQETQYF.

Comment on this clone: At the DNA level, this CDR3 is encoded by other sequences in the same sample as well. The chain uses TRBV10-3 and TRBJ1-6; D unresolved. Germline assignment: CDR1 ENHRY and CDR2 SYGVKD. CDR3 length: 12 amino acids. V lost 0 bases and J lost 13, with 7 bases in between. Here the CDR3 DNA reads TGTGCCATCAGTGAGTCAGCTTCCCCCCTCCACTTT. Translating gives CAISESASPLHF.

The chain uses TRBV2 and TRBJ2-7; no clear D. CDR3 length: 19 amino acids. Trimming removed 2 bases from V and 2 bases from J, with 25 bases in between. From germline, CDR1 is SNHLY and CDR2 FYNNEI. Written as DNA, the CDR3 is TGTGCCAGCAGTGAAATCGTGGCGAACCGAAACCGTAGCCCCTACGAGCAGTACTTC. It yields the protein CASSEIVANRNRSPYEQYF.

The V call is TRBV27, the J call TRBJ1-2, with 7 nucleotides matching TRBD1. The CDR3 consists of 15 residues. The ends lost 4 bases at V and 0 bases at J; junction bases unmatched: 5. Germline V gives CDR1 MNHEY, CDR2 SMNVEV (reference sequence). CDR3 sequence (DNA): TGTGCCAGCAGTTCCCGGACAGGTACTAACTATGGCTACACCTTC. Protein: CASSSRTGTNYGYTF.

This clone was picked up a small number of times. The genes are TRBV6-4 and TRBJ2-3; 11 bases map to TRBD1. The CDR3 loop spans 14 amino acids. V lost 4 bases, J lost 4 bases, and 1 base stayed unmatched. Germline CDR1 reads MRHNA; CDR2 reads SNTAGT. CDR3 in amino acids: CASSGTGGADTQYF. CDR3 sequence (DNA): TGTGCCAGCAGTGGGACAGGGGGCGCAGATACGCAGTATTTT.

The chain links TRBV5-4 to TRBJ2-7; TRBD2 is a possible D gene (6 bases). V lost 4 bases and J 5 bases, leaving 16 bases between the germline ends. This CDR3 is built from 14 residues. Germline V gene data show CDR1 as SGHNT and CDR2 as YYREEE (reference sequence). The CDR3 bases are TGTGCCAGCAGCCTAGGTACGGGACTTCACGAGCAGTACTTC. Amino acid sequence: CASSLGTGLHEQYF.

The rearrangement links TRBV10-2 to TRBJ2-7; a weak D match, TRBD2 (6 bases). This CDR3 has 14 amino acids. V was trimmed by 4 bases and J by 0 bases, leaving 10 bases between them. CDR1 is WSHSY and CDR2 is SAAADI in the germline V gene. The CDR3 coding sequence is TGCGCCAGCAGTGGGGGGGTGAGCTCCTACGAGCAGTACTTC. Amino acids: CASSGGVSSYEQYF.

The chain has TRBV5-6 and TRBJ1-3; possibly TRBD1 for D (5 bases). Trimming took 2 bases from V and 0 from J, leaving 6 bases between them. Germline V gives CDR1 SGHDT, CDR2 YYEEEE. This CDR3 is built from 14 residues. The CDR3 region has the DNA TGTGCCAGCAGCTTAAGGGGCTCTGGAAACACCATATATTTT. The encoded protein is CASSLRGSGNTIYF. The whole variable domain, filled in from reference TRBV5-6 and TRBJ1-3, reads DAGVTQSPTHLIKTRGQQVTLRCSPKSGHDTVSWYQQALGQGPQFIFQYYEEEERQRGNFPDRFSGHQFPNYSSELNVNALLLGDSALYLCASSLRGSGNTIYFGEGSWLTVV.